Following are 21 T cell receptor beta chains from one sample sequenced in a study of beta chain features in type 1 diabetes. Investigators reverse transcribed all isolated RNA, so they sequenced expressed TCRB transcripts. Using immunoSEQ multiplex PCR, the repertoire was profiled, and TCRdb retains in-frame clones only, with some absent. The sample lists around 500,000 clones, approximately 10% occurring once. The sample consisted of naive CD4+ T cells from blood. Source of these receptors: a woman younger than 35 in good health.

There are a few counts of this clone. This chain links TRBV5-4 with TRBJ2-3; maybe TRBD2 (6 bases). Between the trimmed V and J ends, which lost 4 bases and 14 bases, there was a span of 20 bases. This CDR3 contains 13 residues. The V gene's germline CDR1 is SGHNT and CDR2 YYREEE (reference sequence). CDR3 amino acids: CASSIPEGSLLYF. In nucleotides, the CDR3 is TGTGCCAGCAGCATCCCGGAGGGATCGCTGCTGTATTTT.

The chain joins TRBV9 to TRBJ2-3; 7 bases align to TRBD1. Trimming took 4 bases from V and 6 from J; bases not matched to a gene: 14. The CDR3 consists of 16 residues. The germline CDR1 and CDR2 sequences are SGDLS and YYNGEE. CDR3 residues: CASSPLRGTGGDTQYF. The CDR3 DNA is TGTGCCAGCAGCCCGCTCAGGGGGACGGGCGGGGATACGCAGTATTTT.

The sample holds a few counts of this clone. The chain couples TRBV6-1 to TRBJ2-3; 8 bases are a match to TRBD2. There are 13 residues in the CDR3. Germline assignment: CDR1 MNHNS and CDR2 SASEGT. After removal of 9 bases from V and 4 bases from J, the junction contained 6 bases not matched to a gene. CDR3 region: CASREGAADTQYF. CDR3 coding DNA: TGTGCCAGTCGGGAGGGCGCCGCAGATACGCAGTATTTT.

This chain joins TRBV11-3 and TRBJ2-5; D uncertain. This CDR3 is 14 amino acids long. Trimming pared 6 bases from V and 2 bases from J, leaving 13 bases between. Germline assignment: CDR1 SGHNT and CDR2 YENEEA. The CDR3 loop reads CASSQFTEQETQYF. CDR3 coding DNA: TGTGCCAGCAGTCAATTTACAGAACAAGAGACCCAGTACTTC.

The V and J genes are TRBV2 and TRBJ1-6, with D perhaps TRBD1 (5 bases). This CDR3 spans 15 amino acids. Trimming removed 5 bases from V and 1 base from J, with 9 bases in between. Germline V gene lookup returns CDR1 SNHLY and CDR2 FYNNEI. The DNA of the CDR3 is TGTGCCAGCAGTCCGGGGGGATCCTATAATTCACCCCTCCACTTT. Its protein product is CASSPGGSYNSPLHF.

The chain employs TRBV2 and TRBJ2-4, with TRBD2 as a possible D gene (5 bases). The CDR3 extends over 14 amino acids. Germline lookup yields CDR1 SNHLY and CDR2 FYNNEI. V was shortened by 4 bases and J by 4 bases, with 11 bases between the two germline ends. CDR3 region: CASSVRGSKNIQYF. The CDR3 DNA is TGTGCCAGCAGTGTACGGGGTTCTAAAAACATTCAGTACTTC.

This clone has just a few counts. V is TRBV29-1 and J is TRBJ2-5, with D perhaps given as TRBD1 or TRBD2 (5 bases each). The DNA end is a closer match to TRBJ2-7, so the J assignment may be wrong. This CDR3 region has 12 residues. The germline gives CDR1 SQVTM, CDR2 ANQGSEA. This chain's CDR3 is CSVEEKGTEQYF. Here the CDR3 DNA reads TGCAGCGTTGAAGAAAAGGGGACCGAGCAGTACTTC.

V gene TRBV25-1 combines with J gene TRBJ2-1, with D possibly TRBD1 on 6 matching bases. V lost 3 bases and J 0 bases, leaving 6 bases between the germline ends. CDR1 and CDR2 from the germline V gene are MGHDK and SYGVNS. The CDR3 consists of 14 residues. CDR3 DNA: TGTGCCAGCAGTGACAGGGGCTCCTACAATGAGCAGTTCTTC. The encoded protein is CASSDRGSYNEQFF.

This chain joins TRBV4-3 and TRBJ1-5; D is possibly TRBD1 (5 bases). Germline CDR1 is LGHNA and CDR2 is YSLEER. The CDR3 totals 12 residues. Trimming left V 11 bases short and J 6 bases short, with 14 bases between. The CDR3, as DNA: TGCGCCCTCGCCGGGGGGAGTCAGCCCCAGCATTTT. The encoded protein is CALAGGSQPQHF.

V gene TRBV29-1 combines with J gene TRBJ1-4, with 9 bases lining up with TRBD1. The ends lost 5 bases at V and 7 bases at J; junction bases unmatched: 5. The CDR3 length is 13 residues. The germline CDR1 and CDR2 sequences are SQVTM and ANQGSEA. This CDR3 reads CSVLDRGFEKLFF. CDR3 nucleotide sequence: TGCAGCGTTTTGGACAGGGGTTTTGAAAAACTGTTTTTT.

This chain links TRBV6-1 with TRBJ2-5, with a weak D call TRBD1 (6 bases). The CDR3 length is 13 residues. V was shortened by 7 bases and J by 3 bases, with 12 bases between the two germline ends. Germline-derived CDR1 and CDR2 are MNHNS and SASEGT. The CDR3 sequence: CASTGQGKETQYF. The CDR3 nucleotides are TGTGCCAGCACCGGCCAGGGGAAAGAGACCCAGTACTTC.

This clone turned up a few times. V and J are TRBV9 and TRBJ2-2; 10 nucleotides line up with TRBD1. Losses at the gene ends were 2 bases for V and 6 bases for J; bases not matched to a gene: 4. Per germline, CDR1 SGDLS and CDR2 YYNGEE. This CDR3 contains 15 residues. The CDR3 bases are TGTGCCAGCAGCGTGGGACAGGGGATGTCCGGGGAGCTGTTTTTT. Residues: CASSVGQGMSGELFF.

The V and J genes are TRBV30 and TRBJ1-1, with 8 bases that match TRBD1. Germline CDR1 is GTSNPN and CDR2 is SVGIG (reference sequence). The CDR3 consists of 13 residues. The trim removed 1 base at V and 4 bases at J, leaving 2 bases unmatched. The CDR3 nucleotides are TGTGCCTGGAGTGCTACAGGGGGCACTGAAGCTTTCTTT. This sequence encodes CAWSATGGTEAFF.

The chain combines TRBV11-1 with TRBJ2-3; perhaps TRBD1 as D (6 bases). The CDR3 is made up of 15 amino acids. Germline CDR1 is SGHAT and CDR2 is FQDESV (reference sequence). The V end was cut by 2 bases, the J end by 2 bases, with 11 bases between. The CDR3 sequence is CASSLTGLFTDTQYF. The CDR3 DNA follows: TGTGCCAGCAGCTTAACAGGGCTCTTCACAGATACGCAGTATTTT.

V is TRBV7-6 and J is TRBJ2-7; D possibly corresponds to TRBD2 (5 bases). V gave up 1 base and J gave up 12 bases, with 13 bases separating them. Germline V gene data show CDR1 as SGHVS and CDR2 as FNYEAQ. This CDR3 spans 12 amino acids. For the CDR3, the DNA is TGTGCCAGCAGCTTAGATGGCGGGCGGTGGTACTTC. It translates to CASSLDGGRWYF.

This rearrangement joins TRBV5-6 to TRBJ2-7; no firm D call. Germline CDR1 and CDR2: SGHDT and YYEEEE. Trimming cost V 1 base and J 2 bases, with 10 bases left between them. CDR3 length: 14 amino acids. The CDR3 sequence: CASSLFTRPYEQYV. In nucleotides, the CDR3 is TGTGCCAGCAGCTTGTTCACCAGGCCCTACGAGCAGTACGTC.

This chain joins TRBV30 and TRBJ1-5, with no clear D. The CDR3 is made up of 12 amino acids. V lost 0 bases, J lost 7 bases, and 7 bases lay in between. Germline-derived CDR1 and CDR2 are GTSNPN and SVGIG (reference sequence). CDR3 in DNA: TGTGCCTGGAGTGTGGGGTGGCAGCCCCAGCATTTT. Its protein is CAWSVGWQPQHF.

V gene TRBV4-3 combines with J gene TRBJ2-7, with unresolved D. V gave up 0 bases and J gave up 2 bases, with 8 bases separating them. This CDR3 spans 14 amino acids. Germline CDR1 reads LGHNA; CDR2 reads YSLEER. CDR3 nucleotide sequence: TGCGCCAGCAGCCAAGATGGGTCGGCCTACGAGCAGTACTTC. This sequence encodes CASSQDGSAYEQYF.

The V call is TRBV30, the J call TRBJ2-1; D is possibly TRBD2 (5 bases). Trimming cost V 0 bases and J 11 bases, with 8 bases left between them. The CDR3 length is 11 residues. Germline V gene sequence: CDR1 GTSNPN, CDR2 SVGIG (reference sequence). In nucleotides, the CDR3 is TGTGCCTGGAGTGTAGGAGGACAGCAGTTCTTC. Translating gives CAWSVGGQQFF.

This rearrangement joins TRBV9 to TRBJ2-7; D might be TRBD1 or TRBD2, each matching 6 bases. The ends were cut back, 5 bases at V and 4 bases at J, with 19 bases in the middle. CDR1 is SGDLS and CDR2 is YYNGEE in the germline V gene. This CDR3 is built from 15 residues. The CDR3 bases are TGTGCCAGCAGTGTTACAGGGAGGCCGGATTACGAGCAGTACTTC. Amino acid sequence: CASSVTGRPDYEQYF.

The chain links TRBV28 to TRBJ2-7; 7 bases fit TRBD1. J was trimmed by 7 bases and V by 6 bases; bases with no gene match: 9. CDR3 length: 13 amino acids. Germline loops: CDR1 MDHEN, CDR2 SYDVKM. CDR3 region: CASRPDRVGEQYV. CDR3 DNA sequence: TGTGCCAGCAGACCCGACAGGGTTGGTGAGCAGTACGTC.